Listed below are T cell receptor beta chains from one sample, sequenced in a study of tumor-infiltrating lymphocytes in localized non-small cell lung cancer. Some clones are missing from TCRdb's copy, which holds only in-frame ones; the method was immunoSEQ multiplex PCR. The data contain some 5,500 clones, 60% to 70% of them singletons. Sequenced input: uninvolved lung tissue not adjacent to the tumor. Source of these receptors: a human donor with non-small cell lung cancer. CDR3s include the opening cysteine and the closing phenylalanine or tryptophan. D genes are given only for firm matches. Not every row has a clone size; where given, it reads once, few, many or a size class.

abundance	d_gene	v_gene	j_gene	CDR3nt	CDR3aa
few	TRBD1	TRBV6-5	TRBJ2-5	TGTGCCAGCAGTAGGGACAGGGGGCGGGAGACCCAGTACTTC	CASSRDRGRETQYF
.	TRBD1	TRBV18	TRBJ1-2	TGTGCCAGCTCATCCAGGGGGCTTGTCTATGGCTACACCTTC	CASSSRGLVYGYTF
once	TRBD2	TRBV30	TRBJ2-7	TGTGCCTGGAGTGTAGGCGGGAGTGTACGTGTCGAGCAGTACTTC	CAWSVGGSVRVEQYF
.	TRBD2	TRBV11-1	TRBJ2-2	TGTGCCAGCAGCTTAGTGGCGGGGGCGAACACCGGGGAGCTGTTTTTT	CASSLVAGANTGELFF
few	TRBD1	TRBV7-9	TRBJ2-7	TGTGCCAGCAGCGCCAAATCGGGACAGGGAAATTACGAGCAGTACTTC	CASSAKSGQGNYEQYF
.	TRBD1	TRBV28	TRBJ2-1	TGTGCCAGCAGCCCACAGGGGAGAAGTGCCAATGAGCAGTTCTTC	CASSPQGRSANEQFF
.	TRBD1	TRBV29-1	TRBJ1-2	TGCAGCGTTGACTTAGGACAGGTCTATGGCTACACCTTC	CSVDLGQVYGYTF
.	.	TRBV11-3	TRBJ1-1	TGTGCCAGCAGCTTTGGGGGGCAGAACACTGAAGCTTTCTTT	CASSFGGQNTEAFF
few	.	TRBV2	TRBJ1-5	TGTGCCAGCAGTGAATACAGGGATCAGCCCCAGCATTTT	CASSEYRDQPQHF
.	.	TRBV30	TRBJ1-2	TGTGCCTGGAGTCCAAGGGGGGACTATGGCTACACCTTC	CAWSPRGDYGYTF
.	TRBD2	TRBV7-2	TRBJ2-5	TGTGCCAGCAGCTTAGCAGCGGGACCCCAGTACTTC	CASSLAAGPQYF
few	TRBD1	TRBV7-9	TRBJ1-2	TGTGCCAGCAGCCCGGACAGGGGGGGTAAGGGCTACACCTTC	CASSPDRGGKGYTF
.	.	TRBV28	TRBJ1-2	TGTGCCAGCAGTTTTCGGATCTATGGCTACACCTTC	CASSFRIYGYTF
.	TRBD1	TRBV28	TRBJ1-1	TGTGCCAGCAGTTTGGGACAGCCGCTTGAAGCTTTCTTT	CASSLGQPLEAFF
medium-sized	TRBD1	TRBV6-6	TRBJ1-4	TGTGCCAGCAACCCCGCCCCGGACAGGGAAATACTGTTTTTT	CASNPAPDREILFF
once	TRBD1	TRBV19	TRBJ2-2	TGTGCCAGTCGACAGGGAATCGTCACCGGGGAGCTGTTTTTT	CASRQGIVTGELFF
.	TRBD1	TRBV7-8	TRBJ1-1	TGTGCCAGCAGCTTGTGGGACAGATTGAACACTGAAGCTTTCTTT	CASSLWDRLNTEAFF
few	.	TRBV13	TRBJ1-5	TGTGCCAGCAGCTTCAATCAGCCCCAGCATTTT	CASSFNQPQHF
.	TRBD2	TRBV7-9	TRBJ2-5	TGTGCCAGCAGCTTAGGACTAGCGGGACTGTTCCAAGAGACCCAGTACTTC	CASSLGLAGLFQETQYF
.	TRBD2	TRBV28	TRBJ2-3	TGTGCCAGCAGTTTACCAAGCGGGGGGCTCACAGATACGCAGTATTTT	CASSLPSGGLTDTQYF
.	.	TRBV6-1	TRBJ2-1	TGTGCCAGCAGTCACAATTCAGGGGATTGTTTCTTC	CASSHNSGDCFF
.	.	TRBV30	TRBJ1-1	TGTGCCTGGAGTGTCTCTGGGAGGACACTGAACACTGAAGCTTTCTTT	CAWSVSGRTLNTEAFF
few	.	TRBV19	TRBJ2-5	TGTGCCAGTAGTATAGCGCGAGGAGAGACCCAGTACTTC	CASSIARGETQYF
.	.	TRBV30	TRBJ2-7	TGTGCCTGGGGGCACTTAAGCTACGAGCAGTACTTC	CAWGHLSYEQYF
.	TRBD1	TRBV7-6	TRBJ1-4	TGTGCCAGCAGCTCAAGGACAGGGGTAAATGAAAAACTGTTTTTT	CASSSRTGVNEKLFF
.	TRBD1	TRBV29-1	TRBJ1-2	TGCAGCGTTTACCCGACAGGGGGTAGTCGGGGCTACACCTTC	CSVYPTGGSRGYTF
few	.	TRBV19	TRBJ2-7	TGTGCCAGTAGTATCTCCGGGACAAAGATCCACGAGCAGTACTTC	CASSISGTKIHEQYF
once	.	TRBV19	TRBJ1-5	TGTGCCAGTTCCCGGGACACATTTAATCAGCCCCAGCATTTT	CASSRDTFNQPQHF
.	.	TRBV13	TRBJ2-5	TGTGCCAGCAGCGCCCAAAAACAGGGGAGGGAGACCCAGTACTTC	CASSAQKQGRETQYF
few	TRBD1	TRBV6-5	TRBJ2-1	TGTGCCCTTCCCCGGACAGGGGGTTTCTTC	CALPRTGGFF
.	.	TRBV5-1	TRBJ2-7	TGCGCCAGCAGCTTGGGGCATTTAAGGGAATCCTACGAGCAGTACTTC	CASSLGHLRESYEQYF
.	.	TRBV30	TRBJ2-7	TGTGCCTGGAGTGTACCGAACAGGTGGCCCTACGAGCAGTACTTC	CAWSVPNRWPYEQYF
.	.	TRBV9	TRBJ2-5	TGTGCCAGCAGCGATGGAGACACGCACCAAGAGACCCAGTACTTC	CASSDGDTHQETQYF
.	.	TRBV28	TRBJ2-4	TGTGCCAGCAGCCCCGGGGCGTACATTCAGTACTTC	CASSPGAYIQYF
.	.	TRBV30	TRBJ2-1	TGTGCCTGGAGTGTAATTGGTTTCAATGAGCAGTTCTTC	CAWSVIGFNEQFF
.	.	TRBV7-3	TRBJ1-1	TGTGCCAGCGGCCAATTCACTGAAGCTTTCTTT	CASGQFTEAFF
medium-sized	.	TRBV9	TRBJ2-6	TGTGCCAGCAGCGGCCTTGAGGTCGGGGCCAACGTCCTGACTTTC	CASSGLEVGANVLTF